This T cell receptor beta chain was sequenced during a study of control samples from healthy donors and cancer patients (dated by TCRdb to the early 2020s). The CDR3 goes from the cysteine to the phenylalanine over 14 residues. Of all the DNA, just the CDR3 is kept, 42 bases in frame from base 1. CDR1 and CDR2 (SEHNR, FQNEAQ) derive from the germline V gene (reference sequence). V sheds 3 bases and J sheds 7 bases, leaving 10 bases between their ends. Library preparation was by the immunoSEQ multiplex PCR assay. TCRdb obtained this table from immuneACCESS and retained in-frame rearrangements with V and J assigned. These tables miss some clones; where compared with another copy, unresolved V genes account for less than half of the shortfall, and the remainder is unexplained. This sample holds around 180,000 clones; about 91% were observed only once. 4.5% to 6% of the sample is taken by the ten largest.

Concerning this clone: The target of this receptor is not known. Base qualities are not recorded, but no much larger clone differs from it by a single base.

Sequenced material: blood. This TCR derives from a woman aged 25-40 years in good health. The chain is assembled from TRBV7-9 and TRBJ1-6; perhaps TRBD1 is the D gene, with 6 bases matching. The CDR3 corresponds to CASSFSQGNSPLHF. Here is the DNA: TGTGCCAGCAGCTTTAGTCAGGGGAATTCACCCCTCCACTTT.